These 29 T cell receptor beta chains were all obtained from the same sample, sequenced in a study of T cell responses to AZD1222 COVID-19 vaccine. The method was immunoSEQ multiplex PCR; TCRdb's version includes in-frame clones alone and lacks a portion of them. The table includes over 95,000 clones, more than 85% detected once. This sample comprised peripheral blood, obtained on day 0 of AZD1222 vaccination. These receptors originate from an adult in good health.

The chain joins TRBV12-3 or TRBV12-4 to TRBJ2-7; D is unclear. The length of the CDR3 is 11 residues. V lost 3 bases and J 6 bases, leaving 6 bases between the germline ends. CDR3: CASSFRVEQYF. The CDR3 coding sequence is TGTGCCAGCAGTTTCCGAGTCGAGCAGTACTTC.

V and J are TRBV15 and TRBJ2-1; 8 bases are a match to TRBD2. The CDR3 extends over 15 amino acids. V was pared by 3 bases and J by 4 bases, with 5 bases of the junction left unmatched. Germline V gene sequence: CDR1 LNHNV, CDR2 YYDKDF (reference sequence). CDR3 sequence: CATSREAGGYNEQFF. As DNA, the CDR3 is TGTGCCACCAGCAGGGAGGCGGGAGGTTACAATGAGCAGTTCTTC.

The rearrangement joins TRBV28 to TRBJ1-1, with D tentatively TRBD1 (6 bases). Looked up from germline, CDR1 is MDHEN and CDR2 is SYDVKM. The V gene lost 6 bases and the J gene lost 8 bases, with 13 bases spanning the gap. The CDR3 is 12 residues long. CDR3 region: CASRTLGTEAFF. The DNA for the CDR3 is TGTGCCAGCAGAACCCTCGGGACAGAAGCTTTCTTT.

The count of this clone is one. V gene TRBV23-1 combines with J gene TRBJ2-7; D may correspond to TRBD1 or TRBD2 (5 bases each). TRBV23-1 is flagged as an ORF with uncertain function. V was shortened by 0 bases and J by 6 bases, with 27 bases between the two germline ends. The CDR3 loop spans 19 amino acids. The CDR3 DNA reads TGCGCCAGCAGTCAATCAAGGGGAGACAGTTGGGCGTCGGGCTTCGAGCAGTACTTC. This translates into CASSQSRGDSWASGFEQYF.

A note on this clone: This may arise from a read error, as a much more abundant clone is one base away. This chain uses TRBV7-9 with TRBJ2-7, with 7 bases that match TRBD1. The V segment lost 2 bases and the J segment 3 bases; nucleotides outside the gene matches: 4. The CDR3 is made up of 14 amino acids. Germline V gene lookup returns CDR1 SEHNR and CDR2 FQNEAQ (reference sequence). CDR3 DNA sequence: TGTGCCAGCAGCTTAACAGGGGTGATCTACGAGCAGTACTTC. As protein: CASSLTGVIYEQYF.

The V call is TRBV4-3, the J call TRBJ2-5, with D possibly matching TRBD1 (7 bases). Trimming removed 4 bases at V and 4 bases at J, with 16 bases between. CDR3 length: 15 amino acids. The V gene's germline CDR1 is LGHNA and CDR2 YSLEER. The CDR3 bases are TGCGCCAGCAGCCCCCGGTGGCAGGGGGGAGAGACCCAGTACTTC. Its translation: CASSPRWQGGETQYF.

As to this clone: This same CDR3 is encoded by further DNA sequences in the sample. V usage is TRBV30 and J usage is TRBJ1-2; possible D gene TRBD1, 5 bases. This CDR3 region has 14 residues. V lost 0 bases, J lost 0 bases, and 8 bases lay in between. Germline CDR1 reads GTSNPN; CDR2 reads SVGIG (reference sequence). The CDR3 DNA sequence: TGTGCCTGGAGTGTCGGGGGAGCTAACTATGGCTACACCTTC. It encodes CAWSVGGANYGYTF. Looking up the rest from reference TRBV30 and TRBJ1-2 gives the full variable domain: SQTIHQWPATLVQPVGSPLSLECTVEGTSNPNLYWYRQAAGRGLQLLFYSVGIGQISSEVPQNLSASRPQDRQFILSSKKLLLSDSGFYLCAWSVGGANYGYTFGSGTRLTVV.

The CDR3: CAISELQGNGYTF. CDR3 nucleotides: TGTGCCATCAGTGAGCTACAGGGCAATGGCTACACCTTC. The genes are TRBV10-3 and TRBJ1-2; tentatively, D is TRBD1 (6 bases). The V gene's germline CDR1 is ENHRY and CDR2 SYGVKD. The V gene lost 2 bases and the J gene lost 6 bases, with 10 bases spanning the gap. The CDR3 has 13 amino acids.

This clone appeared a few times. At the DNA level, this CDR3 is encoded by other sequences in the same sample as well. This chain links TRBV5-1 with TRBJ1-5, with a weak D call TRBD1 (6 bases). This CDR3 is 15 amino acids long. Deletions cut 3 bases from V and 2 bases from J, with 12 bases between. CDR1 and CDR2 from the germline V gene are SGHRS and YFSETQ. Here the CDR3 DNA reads TGCGCCAGCAGCTCCGGGGAGGGGGGCAATCAGCCCCAGCATTTT. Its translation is CASSSGEGGNQPQHF.

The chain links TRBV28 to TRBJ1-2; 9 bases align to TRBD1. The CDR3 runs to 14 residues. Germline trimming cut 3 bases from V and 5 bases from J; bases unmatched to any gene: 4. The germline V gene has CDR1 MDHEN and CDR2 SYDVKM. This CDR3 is CASSFPGTGYGYTF. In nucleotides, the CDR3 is TGTGCCAGCAGTTTTCCCGGGACAGGGTATGGCTACACCTTC.

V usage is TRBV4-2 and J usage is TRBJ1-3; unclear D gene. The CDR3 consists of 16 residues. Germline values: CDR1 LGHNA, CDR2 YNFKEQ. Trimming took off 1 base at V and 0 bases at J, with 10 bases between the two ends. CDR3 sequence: CASSQALDSSGNTIYF. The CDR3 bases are TGTGCCAGCAGCCAAGCTCTTGATAGCTCTGGAAACACCATATATTTT.

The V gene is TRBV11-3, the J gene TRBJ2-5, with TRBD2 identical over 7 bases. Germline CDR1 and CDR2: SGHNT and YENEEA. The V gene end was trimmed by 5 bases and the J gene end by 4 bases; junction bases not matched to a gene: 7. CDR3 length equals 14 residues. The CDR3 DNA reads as TGTGCCAGCAGCCGCCTCGGGGGGTCAGAGACCCAGTACTTC. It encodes CASSRLGGSETQYF.

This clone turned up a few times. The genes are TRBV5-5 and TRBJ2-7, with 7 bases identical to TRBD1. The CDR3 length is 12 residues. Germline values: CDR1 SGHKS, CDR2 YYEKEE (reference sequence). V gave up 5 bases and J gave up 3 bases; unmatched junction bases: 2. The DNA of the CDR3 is TGTGCCAGCAGAAGGGACAGCTACGAGCAGTACTTC. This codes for CASRRDSYEQYF.

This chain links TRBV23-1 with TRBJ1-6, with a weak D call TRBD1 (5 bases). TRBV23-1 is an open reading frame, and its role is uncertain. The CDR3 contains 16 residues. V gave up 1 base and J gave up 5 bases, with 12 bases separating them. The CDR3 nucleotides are TGCGCCAGCAGTCAATACTCGAGGGGCGATAATTCACCCCTCCACTTT. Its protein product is CASSQYSRGDNSPLHF.

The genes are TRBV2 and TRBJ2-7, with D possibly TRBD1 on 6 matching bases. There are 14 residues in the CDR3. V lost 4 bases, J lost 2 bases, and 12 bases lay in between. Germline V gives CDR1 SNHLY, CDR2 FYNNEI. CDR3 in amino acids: CASSVNRVPYEQYF. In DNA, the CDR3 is TGTGCCAGCAGTGTTAACAGGGTCCCCTACGAGCAGTACTTC. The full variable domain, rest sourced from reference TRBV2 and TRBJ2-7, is EPEVTQTPSHQVTQMGQEVILRCVPISNHLYFYWYRQILGQKVEFLVSFYNNEISEKSEIFDDQFSVERPDGSNFTLKIRSTKLEDSAMYFCASSVNRVPYEQYFGPGTRLTVT.

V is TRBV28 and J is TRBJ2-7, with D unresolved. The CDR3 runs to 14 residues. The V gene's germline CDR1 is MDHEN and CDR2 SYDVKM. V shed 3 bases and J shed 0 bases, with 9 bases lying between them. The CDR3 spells CASSFGRFSYEQYF. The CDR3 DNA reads TGTGCCAGCAGTTTCGGACGTTTCTCCTACGAGCAGTACTTC.

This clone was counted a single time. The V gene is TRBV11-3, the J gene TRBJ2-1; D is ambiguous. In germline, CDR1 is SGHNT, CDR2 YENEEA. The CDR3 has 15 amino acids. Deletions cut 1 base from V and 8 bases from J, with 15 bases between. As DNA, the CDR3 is TGTGCCAGCAGCTTAGGGGGTGGAACAATCGATGAGCAGTTCTTC. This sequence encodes CASSLGGGTIDEQFF.

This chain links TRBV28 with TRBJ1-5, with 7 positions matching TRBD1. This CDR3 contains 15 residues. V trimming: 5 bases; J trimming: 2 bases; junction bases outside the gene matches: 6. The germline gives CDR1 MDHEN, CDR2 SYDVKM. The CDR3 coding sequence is TGTGCCAGCAGTGGTGGACAGGTGGGCAATCAGCCCCAGCATTTT. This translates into CASSGGQVGNQPQHF.

CDR3 sequence (DNA): TGCGCCAGCAGCTTGGGAGGGGGTCCACCAGAGACCCAGTACTTC. Its translation: CASSLGGGPPETQYF. The gene calls are TRBV5-1 and TRBJ2-5, with a possible D match to TRBD1 (6 bases). This CDR3 has 15 residues. CDR1 and CDR2 (germline): SGHRS, YFSETQ. Deletions cut 0 bases from V and 4 bases from J, with 13 bases between.

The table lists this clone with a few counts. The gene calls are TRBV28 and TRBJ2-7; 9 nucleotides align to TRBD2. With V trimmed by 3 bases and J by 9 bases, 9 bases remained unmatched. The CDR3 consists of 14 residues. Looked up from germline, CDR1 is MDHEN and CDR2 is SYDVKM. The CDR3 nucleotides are TGTGCCAGCAGTTTTTACTTAGCGGGAGTAGGGCAGTACTTC. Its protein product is CASSFYLAGVGQYF.

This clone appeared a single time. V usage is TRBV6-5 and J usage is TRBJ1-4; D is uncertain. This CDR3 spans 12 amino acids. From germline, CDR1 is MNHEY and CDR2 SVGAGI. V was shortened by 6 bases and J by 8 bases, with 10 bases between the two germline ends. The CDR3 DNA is TGTGCCAGCAGAGACGGTGGGGAAAAACTGTTTTTT. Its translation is CASRDGGEKLFF.

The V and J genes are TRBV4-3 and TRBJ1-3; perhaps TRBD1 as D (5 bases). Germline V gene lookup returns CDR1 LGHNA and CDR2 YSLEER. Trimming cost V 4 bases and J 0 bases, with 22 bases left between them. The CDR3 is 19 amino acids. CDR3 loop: CASSRHRIDGTDSGNTIYF. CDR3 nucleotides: TGCGCCAGCAGCCGCCACCGCATCGACGGGACTGACTCTGGAAACACCATATATTTT.

Written as DNA, the CDR3 is TGTGCCAGCAGTTCAGTGCCCCCCACAGGGGTCGGAAACACCATATATTTT. Protein: CASSSVPPTGVGNTIYF. J is TRBJ1-3 and V is TRBV7-2; TRBD1 matches 7 bases. The trim removed 6 bases at V and 4 bases at J, leaving 15 bases unmatched. The CDR3 extends over 17 amino acids. CDR1 and CDR2 (germline): SGHTA, FQGNSA.

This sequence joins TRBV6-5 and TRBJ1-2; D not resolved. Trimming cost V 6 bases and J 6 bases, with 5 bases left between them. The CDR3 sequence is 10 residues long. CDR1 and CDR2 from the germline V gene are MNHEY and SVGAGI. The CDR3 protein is CASRTDGYTF. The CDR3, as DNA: TGTGCCAGCAGGACCGATGGCTACACCTTC.

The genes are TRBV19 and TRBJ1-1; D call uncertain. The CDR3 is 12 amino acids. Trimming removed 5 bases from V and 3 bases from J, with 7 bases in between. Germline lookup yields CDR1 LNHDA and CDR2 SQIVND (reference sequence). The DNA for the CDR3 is TGTGCCAGTAGTCCCCGGGACACTGAAGCTTTCTTT. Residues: CASSPRDTEAFF.

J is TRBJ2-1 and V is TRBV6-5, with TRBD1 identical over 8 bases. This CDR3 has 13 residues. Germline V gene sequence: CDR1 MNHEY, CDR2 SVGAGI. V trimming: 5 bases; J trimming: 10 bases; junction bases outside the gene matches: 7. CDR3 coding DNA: TGTGCCAGCAGTCCCCGACAGGGGCTGGAGCAGTTCTTC. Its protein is CASSPRQGLEQFF.

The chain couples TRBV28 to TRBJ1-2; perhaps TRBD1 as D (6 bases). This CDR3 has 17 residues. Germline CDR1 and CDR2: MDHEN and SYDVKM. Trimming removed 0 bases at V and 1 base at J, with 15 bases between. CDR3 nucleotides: TGTGCCAGCAGTTTATGGGGTGGAGGGGGGCTTAACTATGGCTACACCTTC. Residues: CASSLWGGGGLNYGYTF.

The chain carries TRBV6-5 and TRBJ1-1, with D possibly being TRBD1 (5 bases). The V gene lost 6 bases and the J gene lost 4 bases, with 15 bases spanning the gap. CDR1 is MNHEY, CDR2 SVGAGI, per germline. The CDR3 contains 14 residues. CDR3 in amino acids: CASRKVQGRTEAFF. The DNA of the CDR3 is TGTGCCAGCAGGAAAGTTCAGGGTCGCACTGAAGCTTTCTTT.

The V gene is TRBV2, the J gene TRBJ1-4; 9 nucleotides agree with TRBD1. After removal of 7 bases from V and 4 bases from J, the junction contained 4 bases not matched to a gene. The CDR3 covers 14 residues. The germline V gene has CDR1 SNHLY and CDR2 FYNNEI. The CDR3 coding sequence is TGTGCCAGCAACCGGGACAGGGATAATGAAAAACTGTTTTTT. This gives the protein CASNRDRDNEKLFF.